These 5 T cell receptor beta chains were all obtained from the same sample, sequenced in a study of shared clonotypes between healthy human individuals. Clones were read by immunoSEQ multiplex PCR, and TCRdb kept only the in-frame ones, dropping some. This sample has roughly 2 million clones, with 85% to 95% found just once. Positively selected for CCR7, the CD45RO-negative cells used as naive CD8 cells excluded terminally differentiated effector memory CD45RA+ cells. The sequenced material came from naive CD8+ T cells sorted from blood. The receptors shown here come from a man younger than 35 in good health.

A remark on this clone: The same CDR3 is also encoded by other DNA sequences in this sample. J is TRBJ2-7 and V is TRBV29-1, with D possibly TRBD2 on 5 matching bases. The CDR3 runs to 13 residues. V shed 3 bases and J shed 0 bases, with 9 bases lying between them. Germline V lookup: CDR1 SQVTM, CDR2 ANQGSEA. The CDR3 spells CSVDTGSSYEQYF. DNA of the CDR3: TGCAGCGTTGATACGGGAAGCTCCTACGAGCAGTACTTC.

The chain couples TRBV11-2 to TRBJ2-3; no definite D call. CDR3 length: 15 amino acids. The V gene's germline CDR1 is SGHAT and CDR2 FQNNGV. V lost 0 bases, J lost 0 bases, and 7 bases lay in between. CDR3 amino acids: CASSLDADSTDTQYF. The CDR3 DNA sequence: TGTGCCAGCAGCTTAGATGCCGACAGCACAGATACGCAGTATTTT. Looking up the rest from reference TRBV11-2 and TRBJ2-3 gives the full variable domain: EAGVAQSPRYKIIEKRQSVAFWCNPISGHATLYWYQQILGQGPKLLIQFQNNGVVDDSQLPKDRFSAERLKGVDSTLKIQPAKLEDSAVYLCASSLDADSTDTQYFGPGTRLTVL.

With regard to this clone: At the DNA level, this CDR3 is encoded by other sequences in the same sample as well. The chain couples TRBV4-1 to TRBJ1-1; 10 nucleotides line up with TRBD1. The germline CDR1 and CDR2 sequences are MGHRA and YSYEKL. The CDR3 has 15 residues. The ends lost 3 bases at V and 3 bases at J; junction bases unmatched: 4. The DNA of the CDR3 is TGCGCCAGCAGCCACCCGACAGGGGGCGACACTGAAGCTTTCTTT. This translates into CASSHPTGGDTEAFF.

CDR3 loop: CASSRDPTGARSSYNSPLHF. The CDR3 nucleotides are TGTGCCAGCAGCCGAGATCCGACAGGGGCCAGGAGCTCCTATAATTCACCCCTCCACTTT. The chain joins TRBV7-3 to TRBJ1-6, with TRBD1 matching over 8 bases. Trimming took 5 bases from V and 0 from J; bases not matched to a gene: 15. The germline V gene encodes CDR1 SGHTA and CDR2 FQGTGA. CDR3 length: 20 residues. The full variable domain, in which reference TRBV7-3 and TRBJ1-6 provide the parts outside the CDR3, is GAGVSQTPSNKVTEKGKYVELRCDPISGHTALYWYRQSLGQGPEFLIYFQGTGAADDSGLPNDRFFAVRPEGSVSTLKIQRTERGDSAVYLCASSRDPTGARSSYNSPLHFGNGTRLTVT.

This chain joins TRBV9 and TRBJ2-7; a weak D match, TRBD1 (5 bases). The CDR3 has 14 residues. Germline CDR1 reads SGDLS; CDR2 reads YYNGEE. V was clipped by 5 bases and J by 4 bases, with 16 bases between them. The CDR3 DNA follows: TGTGCCAGCAGTCCACCGACAGCGCTATACGAGCAGTACTTC. It codes for CASSPPTALYEQYF.